Each of the 7 T cell receptor beta chains below was sequenced from the same sample in a study of OX40 agonist ivuxolimab in advanced cancers. The protocol was immunoSEQ multiplex PCR, while the TCRdb copy is restricted to in-frame clones and leaves out a portion. The sample holds roughly 71,000 clones, around 85% seen once. Sequencing was performed on CD4+ or CD8+ T cells sorted from blood, taken in a trial of the OX40 agonist ivuxolimab. The origin of the receptors is an adult with an advanced solid tumor such as melanoma, head and neck, liver or kidney cancer.

The chain joins TRBV6-5 to TRBJ2-7, with 7 bases lining up with TRBD1. J lost 4 bases, V lost 0 bases, and 6 bases had no gene match. Germline V gives CDR1 MNHEY, CDR2 SVGAGI. The CDR3 length is 15 residues. CDR3 nucleotide sequence: TGTGCCAGCAGTTACTCACAGGGGCCGTCTTACGAGCAGTACTTC. This translates into CASSYSQGPSYEQYF.

The CDR3 region has the DNA TGCAGCATAGGGACAGGGGGCTCATACCTGGACACTGAAGCTTTCTTT. Its translation: CSIGTGGSYLDTEAFF. The chain recombines TRBV29-1 with TRBJ1-1; 12 nucleotides line up with TRBD1. Unmatched junction bases numbered 13, after V lost 8 bases and J lost 3 bases. CDR3 length: 16 residues. CDR1 SQVTM and CDR2 ANQGSEA come from the germline V gene.

In its sample, this clone was seen a few times. The chain carries TRBV18 and TRBJ1-5, with D unresolved. CDR3 length equals 12 residues. Germline V gives CDR1 KGHSH, CDR2 LQKENI. V was cut by 6 bases and J by 9 bases, with 12 bases left in between. This chain's CDR3 is CASSRREGPQHF. The CDR3 DNA reads TGTGCCAGCTCCCGACGGGAGGGGCCCCAGCATTTT.

This rearrangement joins TRBV10-3 to TRBJ2-1, with 12 bases fitting TRBD2. CDR1 and CDR2 from the germline V gene are ENHRY and SYGVKD. J gave up 0 bases and V 8 bases, and 8 bases lay outside the gene matches. The CDR3 sequence is 17 residues long. In nucleotides, the CDR3 is TGTGCCATCTTACTCACTAGCGGGGGGCCCTCCTACAATGAGCAGTTCTTC. Its protein is CAILLTSGGPSYNEQFF.

CDR3 protein: CASSLEGGKVNEQYF. In nucleotides, the CDR3 is TGTGCCAGCAGCTTAGAAGGTGGCAAGGTCAACGAGCAGTACTTC. V and J are TRBV11-2 and TRBJ2-7; no reliable D call. The CDR3 totals 15 residues. The germline V and J ends were trimmed by 0 bases and 5 bases, with 14 bases remaining between them. The germline V gene encodes CDR1 SGHAT and CDR2 FQNNGV.

This clone was seen more than once but under ten times. This chain links TRBV12-5 with TRBJ1-3; D gene uncertain. CDR3 size: 16 residues. Germline V gives CDR1 LGHNT, CDR2 FRNRAP. V shed 0 bases and J shed 4 bases, with 13 bases lying between them. CDR3 DNA: TGTGCTAGTGGTTTGGTATTGAGCCCCGGCGGAAACACCATATATTTT. Translated: CASGLVLSPGGNTIYF. Based on the CDR3 plus reference TRBV12-5 and TRBJ1-3, the full variable domain is DARVTQTPRHKVTEMGQEVTMRCQPILGHNTVFWYRQTMMQGLELLAYFRNRAPLDDSGMPKDRFSAEMPDATLATLKIQPSEPRDSAVYFCASGLVLSPGGNTIYFGEGSWLTVV.

The gene calls are TRBV7-2 and TRBJ2-3, with 14 bases that match TRBD2. The J segment lost 3 bases and the V segment lost 5 bases, leaving 10 bases of the junction unmatched. CDR1 and CDR2 (germline): SGHTA, FQGNSA. The CDR3 runs to 18 residues. The CDR3 loop reads CASSRLAGGLPMTDTQYF. CDR3 nucleotides: TGTGCCAGCAGCCGACTAGCGGGGGGGTTACCGATGACAGATACGCAGTATTTT.